One and the same sample provided the 6 T cell receptor beta chains below, sequenced in a study of shared T cell receptors in the human thymus (TCRdb year 2021). Library preparation used the immunoSEQ multiplex PCR assay. TCRdb re-hosts the immuneACCESS table, in-frame sequences only. Its copies lack some clones; in the studies checked, an unresolved V gene accounts for under half of them, and the cause for the rest is not known. This sample gives hundreds of thousands of clones in total; 70% to 90% of them show up just once. Together, the top ten hold roughly 0.01% of the sample. The sample was also reused in another study, on human thymus T cells.

The specimen was thymocytes. The receptors were gathered from a girl under three years old with a congenital heart defect. Donor details come from another sample of the same person, matched by shared clones.

V and J are TRBV18 and TRBJ1-2, with a weak D call TRBD1 (6 bases). Germline V gives CDR1 KGHSH, CDR2 LQKENI. The CDR3 length is 14 residues. V lost 3 bases, J lost 2 bases, and 10 bases lay in between. This CDR3 reads CASSPRQVNYGYTF. For the CDR3, the DNA is TGTGCCAGCTCACCGCGACAGGTCAACTATGGCTACACCTTC.

This sequence joins TRBV7-9 and TRBJ1-2; 9 nucleotides align to TRBD1. The V gene end was trimmed by 7 bases and the J gene end by 2 bases; junction bases not matched to a gene: 5. The length of the CDR3 is 14 residues. The germline CDR1 and CDR2 sequences are SEHNR and FQNEAQ (reference sequence). CDR3 protein: CASTRTGANYGYTF. The DNA of the CDR3 is TGTGCCAGCACCCGGACAGGGGCGAACTATGGCTACACCTTC.

V is TRBV2 and J is TRBJ1-3; D is unclear. The CDR3 extends over 15 amino acids. Germline V CDR1 and CDR2: SNHLY, FYNNEI. V shed 6 bases and J shed 0 bases, with 12 bases lying between them. The CDR3 is CASSHRVLSGNTIYF. DNA for the CDR3: TGTGCCAGCAGCCACCGGGTCCTCTCTGGAAACACCATATATTTT.

To note about this clone: A read error may produce the germline difference seen at one junction end. V and J are TRBV5-1 and TRBJ2-3, with D maybe TRBD1 (6 bases). Looked up from germline, CDR1 is SGHRS and CDR2 is YFSETQ. CDR3 length: 12 residues. In nucleotides, the CDR3 is TGCGCCAGCAGCCGGACAGTCCGCACGCGGTATTTT. The encoded protein is CASSRTVRTRYF.

The chain has TRBV11-2 and TRBJ2-2, with D possibly TRBD2 on 5 matching bases. The CDR3 runs to 16 residues. The V end was cut by 2 bases, the J end by 4 bases, with 14 bases between. CDR1 is SGHAT, CDR2 FQNNGV, per germline. CDR3 sequence: CASSLRRRWGTGELFF. The CDR3 DNA reads TGTGCCAGCAGCTTAAGACGGAGGTGGGGCACCGGGGAGCTGTTTTTT.

This chain connects TRBV2 to TRBJ2-4; 7 positions agree with TRBD2. Germline values: CDR1 SNHLY, CDR2 FYNNEI. The CDR3 loop spans 16 amino acids. The V gene end was trimmed by 2 bases and the J gene end by 4 bases; junction bases not matched to a gene: 8. CDR3 coding DNA: TGTGCCAGCAGTGAACCCGGCAGCGGGGTGAAAAACATTCAGTACTTC. Its translation is CASSEPGSGVKNIQYF.